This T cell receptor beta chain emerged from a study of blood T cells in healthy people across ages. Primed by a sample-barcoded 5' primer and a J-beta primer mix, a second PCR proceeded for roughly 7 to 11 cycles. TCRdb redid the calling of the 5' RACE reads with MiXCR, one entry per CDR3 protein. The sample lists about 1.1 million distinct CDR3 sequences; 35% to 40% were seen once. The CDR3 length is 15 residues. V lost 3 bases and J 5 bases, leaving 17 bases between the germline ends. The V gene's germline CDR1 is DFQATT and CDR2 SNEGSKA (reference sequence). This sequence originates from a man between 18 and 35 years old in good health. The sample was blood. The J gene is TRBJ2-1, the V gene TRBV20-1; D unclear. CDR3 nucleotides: TGCAGTGCTAGGGACGGCCGCCTCCCACACAATGAGCAGTTCTTC. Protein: CSARDGRLPHNEQFF.